This entry lists 32 T cell receptor beta chains sequenced from one sample in a study of OX40 agonist ivuxolimab in advanced cancers. Clones were read by immunoSEQ multiplex PCR, and TCRdb kept only the in-frame ones, dropping some. The sample comprises 48,000 or so clones, more than 85% of which are singletons, and 1.9% rests with the top ten. The sequences come from CD4+ or CD8+ T cells sorted from blood, collected in a trial of the OX40 agonist ivuxolimab. The receptors here all came from an adult with an advanced solid tumor such as melanoma, head and neck, liver or kidney cancer.

The chain couples TRBV6-6 to TRBJ2-7; 7 nucleotides agree with TRBD1. V gave up 6 bases and J gave up 0 bases; unmatched junction bases: 5. The CDR3 consists of 14 residues. Germline V CDR1 and CDR2: MNHNY, SVGAGI (reference sequence). The CDR3 protein is CASRQQGSSYEQYF. The CDR3 nucleotides are TGTGCCAGCAGGCAACAGGGGAGCTCCTACGAGCAGTACTTC.

The rearrangement joins TRBV6-5 to TRBJ2-2; 9 bases map to TRBD1. Germline V gene lookup returns CDR1 MNHEY and CDR2 SVGAGI. CDR3 length equals 14 residues. V shed 7 bases and J 8 bases; nucleotides not matched to a gene: 8. The CDR3 spells CASKEQGALGELFF. The CDR3 coding sequence is TGTGCCAGCAAAGAACAGGGGGCACTAGGGGAGCTGTTTTTT.

The V and J genes are TRBV6-6 and TRBJ2-5, with unresolved D. The CDR3 sequence is 13 residues long. Trimming took 7 bases from V and 2 from J, leaving 11 bases between them. CDR1 MNHNY and CDR2 SVGAGI come from the germline V gene (reference sequence). The CDR3 reads CASIRSIQETQYF. The CDR3 nucleotides are TGTGCCAGCATAAGGTCGATACAAGAGACCCAGTACTTC.

The chain links TRBV27 to TRBJ2-1; 9 bases are a match to TRBD1. Germline CDR1 reads MNHEY; CDR2 reads SMNVEV (reference sequence). This CDR3 has 14 residues. Trimming took 6 bases from V and 8 from J; bases not matched to a gene: 8. Written as DNA, the CDR3 is TGTGCCAGCAGAACGGCCGGGACAGGGTATGAGCAGTTCTTC. It codes for CASRTAGTGYEQFF.

This chain connects TRBV6-6 to TRBJ1-5; no firm D call. Germline V lookup: CDR1 MNHNY, CDR2 SVGAGI (reference sequence). The CDR3 has 13 amino acids. The V end lost 8 bases, the J end lost 3 bases, and 11 bases lay between the germline ends. The CDR3 is CASRVGDNQPQHF. Here the CDR3 DNA reads TGTGCCAGCCGAGTGGGTGACAATCAGCCCCAGCATTTT.

The rearrangement links TRBV7-3 to TRBJ2-3; D gene uncertain. The CDR3 extends over 14 amino acids. Germline V lookup: CDR1 SGHTA, CDR2 FQGTGA. The germline V and J ends were trimmed by 5 bases and 2 bases, with 11 bases remaining between them. The DNA for the CDR3 is TGTGCCAGCAGCCGCGGCTCCGACACAGATACGCAGTATTTT. Encoded protein: CASSRGSDTDTQYF. Combining the CDR3 with reference TRBV7-3 and TRBJ2-3 gives the whole variable domain GAGVSQTPSNKVTEKGKYVELRCDPISGHTALYWYRQSLGQGPEFLIYFQGTGAADDSGLPNDRFFAVRPEGSVSTLKIQRTERGDSAVYLCASSRGSDTDTQYFGPGTRLTVL.

V gene TRBV4-2 combines with J gene TRBJ2-7; 7 positions agree with TRBD1. Germline loops: CDR1 LGHNA, CDR2 YNFKEQ. The CDR3 spans 15 residues. V dropped 3 bases and J dropped 3; count of bases not matched to a gene: 8. The CDR3 protein is CASSQPSGTDYEQYF. CDR3 in DNA: TGTGCCAGCAGCCAGCCCTCCGGGACAGACTACGAGCAGTACTTC.

The chain joins TRBV6-5 to TRBJ1-2; 9 positions match TRBD1. J lost 4 bases, V lost 5 bases, and 8 bases had no gene match. Germline CDR1 and CDR2: MNHEY and SVGAGI. This CDR3 contains 15 residues. Written as DNA, the CDR3 is TGTGCCAGCAGTACCCCTGGACAGGGGCGCTATGGCTACACCTTC. Amino acid sequence: CASSTPGQGRYGYTF.

V usage is TRBV19 and J usage is TRBJ1-2, with 9 bases aligning to TRBD1. With 5 bases clipped from V and 4 bases from J, the junction kept 5 bases outside the gene matches. The CDR3 has 14 residues. The germline CDR1 and CDR2 sequences are LNHDA and SQIVND (reference sequence). CDR3 in amino acids: CASSPWDRVYGYTF. CDR3 bases: TGTGCCAGTAGTCCATGGGACAGGGTCTATGGCTACACCTTC.

The chain links TRBV19 to TRBJ1-1; D is uncertain. Germline V CDR1 and CDR2: LNHDA, SQIVND (reference sequence). The CDR3 consists of 12 residues. V lost 5 bases and J 5 bases, leaving 9 bases between the germline ends. CDR3 bases: TGTGCCAGTAGTGGACGGCTAACTGAAGCTTTCTTT. This translates into CASSGRLTEAFF.

This clone is medium-sized in the sample. The J gene is TRBJ2-7, the V gene TRBV29-1, with TRBD1 matching over 11 bases. Germline lookup yields CDR1 SQVTM and CDR2 ANQGSEA. This CDR3 region has 18 residues. V shed 6 bases and J 2 bases; nucleotides not matched to a gene: 18. CDR3 loop: CSVETTGTGGVLTYEQYF. The CDR3 bases are TGCAGCGTCGAAACCACCGGGACAGGGGGAGTTCTCACCTACGAGCAGTACTTC.

This chain joins TRBV6-1 and TRBJ2-6, with unresolved D. The CDR3 extends over 16 amino acids. V was clipped by 3 bases and J by 0 bases, with 9 bases between them. Germline-derived CDR1 and CDR2 are MNHNS and SASEGT. The CDR3 DNA sequence: TGTGCCAGCAGTGAGGGTCCCCCCTCTGGGGCCAACGTCCTGACTTTC. As protein: CASSEGPPSGANVLTF.

V usage is TRBV5-1 and J usage is TRBJ2-3; D assignment may be TRBD1 or TRBD2 (5 bases each). V dropped 0 bases and J dropped 0 bases, with 8 bases sitting between them. The CDR3 spans 15 residues. CDR1 SGHRS and CDR2 YFSETQ come from the germline V gene. The CDR3 is CASSLAGRSTDTQYF. In DNA, the CDR3 is TGCGCCAGCAGCTTGGCGGGACGGAGCACAGATACGCAGTATTTT.

This clone has a single count. This sequence joins TRBV19 and TRBJ2-7, with 9 nucleotides matching TRBD2. The CDR3 is 15 amino acids. V gave up 5 bases and J gave up 6 bases; unmatched junction bases: 11. From germline, CDR1 is LNHDA and CDR2 SQIVND (reference sequence). The CDR3 region has the DNA TGTGCCAGTAGTCCTGATGTGGGGACTAGCCGCGAGCAGTACTTC. This codes for CASSPDVGTSREQYF. Looking up the rest from reference TRBV19 and TRBJ2-7 gives the full variable domain: DGGITQSPKYLFRKEGQNVTLSCEQNLNHDAMYWYRQDPGQGLRLIYYSQIVNDFQKGDIAEGYSVSREKKESFPLTVTSAQKNPTAFYLCASSPDVGTSREQYFGPGTRLTVT.

V and J are TRBV9 and TRBJ2-4; 7 bases match TRBD2. From germline, CDR1 is SGDLS and CDR2 YYNGEE. J gave up 0 bases and V 4 bases, and 16 bases lay outside the gene matches. The CDR3 is 19 residues long. The CDR3 region is CASSPKGGEGSLAKNIQYF. The CDR3 coding sequence is TGTGCCAGCAGCCCCAAGGGCGGGGAGGGTAGCTTAGCCAAAAACATTCAGTACTTC.

This chain uses TRBV21-1 with TRBJ1-2. TRBV21-1 is assigned pseudogene status. The CDR3 has 13 residues. The CDR3 protein is CASRSVRSYGYTF. Here the CDR3 DNA reads TGTGCCAGCAGATCCGTCAGGAGCTATGGCTACACCTTC.

This rearrangement joins TRBV4-1 to TRBJ2-5; tentative D call: TRBD2 (5 bases). The germline V and J ends were trimmed by 0 bases and 5 bases, with 16 bases remaining between them. The germline V gene encodes CDR1 MGHRA and CDR2 YSYEKL. The CDR3 length is 16 residues. For the CDR3, the DNA is TGCGCCAGCAGCCAAGATGGGAGCACGTGGAGGGAGACCCAGTACTTC. It translates to CASSQDGSTWRETQYF.

The rearrangement uses TRBV5-6 and TRBJ2-4; D gene unclear. CDR1 and CDR2 (germline): SGHDT, YYEEEE. CDR3 size: 13 residues. Trimming removed 1 base at V and 8 bases at J, with 10 bases between. In DNA, the CDR3 is TGTGCCAGCAGCTTGAAAGACGCGGACATTCAGTACTTC. Its translation is CASSLKDADIQYF.

This rearrangement joins TRBV9 to TRBJ2-7, with TRBD2 as a possible D gene (5 bases). Trimming removed 2 bases at V and 6 bases at J, with 15 bases between. Germline CDR1 reads SGDLS; CDR2 reads YYNGEE. CDR3 length: 14 amino acids. The CDR3 nucleotides are TGTGCCAGCAGCGTGTCCGGGGATAATCGCGAGCAGTACTTC. It codes for CASSVSGDNREQYF.

The genes are TRBV14 and TRBJ1-2, with TRBD1 as a possible D gene (6 bases). Per the germline V gene, CDR1 is SGHDN and CDR2 is FVKESK. Deletions cut 1 base from V and 4 bases from J, with 13 bases between. The CDR3 runs 15 residues. CDR3: CASSQVPARGYGYTF. The CDR3 DNA reads as TGTGCCAGCAGCCAAGTTCCCGCCAGGGGCTATGGCTACACCTTC.

This clone was observed a handful of times. The CDR3 sequence: CASSSRDRATGELFF. CDR3 nucleotides: TGTGCCAGCAGCTCACGGGACAGGGCGACCGGGGAGCTGTTTTTT. V usage is TRBV9 and J usage is TRBJ2-2, with 9 positions matching TRBD1. Germline CDR1 and CDR2: SGDLS and YYNGEE. This CDR3 is built from 15 residues. J lost 5 bases, V lost 4 bases, and 6 bases had no gene match.

The genes are TRBV25-1 and TRBJ1-3, with unresolved D. There are 14 residues in the CDR3. Germline V gene sequence: CDR1 MGHDK, CDR2 SYGVNS. Trimming cost V 4 bases and J 0 bases, with 7 bases left between them. Here the CDR3 reads CASSGWISGNTIYF. DNA for the CDR3: TGTGCCAGCAGTGGGTGGATCTCTGGAAACACCATATATTTT.

This rearrangement joins TRBV7-2 to TRBJ2-2, with 9 bases lining up with TRBD2. Germline V gene data show CDR1 as SGHTA and CDR2 as FQGNSA. V was clipped by 0 bases and J by 5 bases; unmatched bases: 7. The CDR3 is 17 residues long. The CDR3 DNA reads TGTGCCAGCAGCTTAGCACCGGGACTAGCTTCAACCGGGGAGCTGTTTTTT. Residues: CASSLAPGLASTGELFF.

The chain is built from TRBV7-8 and TRBJ2-2; 9 bases match TRBD1. Germline-derived CDR1 and CDR2 are SGHVS and FQNEAQ. The CDR3 sequence is 17 residues long. J was trimmed by 4 bases and V by 1 base; bases with no gene match: 7. The CDR3 here is CASSLGRPGQGTGELFF. The CDR3 DNA sequence: TGTGCCAGCAGCTTAGGACGTCCGGGACAGGGCACCGGGGAGCTGTTTTTT.

The chain uses TRBV6-5 and TRBJ2-7; a weak D match, TRBD2 (5 bases). The CDR3 consists of 15 residues. V was clipped by 2 bases and J by 3 bases, with 14 bases between them. CDR1 is MNHEY and CDR2 is SVGAGI in the germline V gene. The CDR3 sequence is CASSYLGVGGYEQYF. CDR3 DNA sequence: TGTGCCAGCAGTTACCTCGGGGTTGGCGGCTACGAGCAGTACTTC.

The chain couples TRBV4-1 to TRBJ2-1; D is perhaps TRBD2 (6 bases). V shed 5 bases and J shed 3 bases, with 17 bases lying between them. The CDR3 runs 16 residues. Germline V gene sequence: CDR1 MGHRA, CDR2 YSYEKL. The CDR3 nucleotides are TGCGCCAGCAGCGTTGCGCAAACTAGCAGCTACAATGAGCAGTTCTTC. It encodes CASSVAQTSSYNEQFF.

The chain has TRBV13 and TRBJ2-5; perhaps TRBD1 as D (6 bases). The CDR3 has 18 amino acids. V was pared by 5 bases and J by 2 bases, with 24 bases between. CDR1 and CDR2 from the germline V gene are PRHDT and FYEKMQ (reference sequence). The chain's CDR3 is CASSKTGLGEERQETQYF. The CDR3 nucleotides are TGTGCCAGCAGCAAAACAGGGTTGGGGGAAGAAAGACAAGAGACCCAGTACTTC.

CDR3 in amino acids: CASSPTPYMNTEAFF. The CDR3 nucleotides are TGCGCCAGCAGCCCCACTCCTTATATGAACACTGAAGCTTTCTTT. This chain joins TRBV5-1 and TRBJ1-1; D gene ambiguous. Germline V gives CDR1 SGHRS, CDR2 YFSETQ. This CDR3 has 15 amino acids. Trimming shortened V by 4 bases and J by 0 bases, and 13 bases separated the two germline ends.

V and J are TRBV7-2 and TRBJ2-7, with D unresolved. This CDR3 is 14 amino acids long. Germline V CDR1 and CDR2: SGHTA, FQGNSA. V dropped 1 base and J dropped 6 bases, with 13 bases sitting between them. As DNA, the CDR3 is TGTGCCAGCAGCTTAGTAGAATCCTATGGCGAGCAGTACTTC. Its protein product is CASSLVESYGEQYF.

This clone has more than one count but fewer than ten. V gene TRBV19 combines with J gene TRBJ1-1, with a possible D match to TRBD1 (5 bases). Trimming removed 4 bases at V and 2 bases at J, with 20 bases between. CDR3 size: 17 residues. Per the germline V gene, CDR1 is LNHDA and CDR2 is SQIVND (reference sequence). The CDR3, as DNA: TGTGCCAGTAGTACGGACGGGACCTCTGATCTTAACACTGAAGCTTTCTTT. It translates to CASSTDGTSDLNTEAFF.

This chain connects TRBV2 to TRBJ2-5, with D perhaps TRBD1 (6 bases). Trimming removed 2 bases at V and 4 bases at J, with 14 bases between. The CDR3 extends over 15 amino acids. The germline V gene has CDR1 SNHLY and CDR2 FYNNEI. CDR3 sequence reads: CASSERTSQGETQYF. CDR3 DNA sequence: TGTGCCAGCAGTGAAAGGACATCACAGGGAGAGACCCAGTACTTC.

V usage is TRBV6-5 and J usage is TRBJ2-7; either TRBD1 or TRBD2 may fit D (7 bases each). V lost 0 bases to trimming and J lost 7 bases, with 19 bases between them. Per the germline V gene, CDR1 is MNHEY and CDR2 is SVGAGI. The CDR3 consists of 16 residues. In DNA form, the CDR3 reads TGTGCCAGCAGTTACTCGGGCGCAGGGGGGGTGGGAGAGCAGTACTTC. The encoded protein is CASSYSGAGGVGEQYF.